One sample yielded the 30 T cell receptor beta chains listed below, sequenced in a study of long-term antiretroviral therapy in people with HIV. An immunoSEQ assay, version v3.0, was performed at survey level. Clones were sequenced by immunoSEQ multiplex PCR, and TCRdb holds only the in-frame ones, with some missing. Of tens of thousands of clones in the sample, almost 85% were seen once. Sequencing was performed on unsorted PBMCs, taken 1.1 years before starting antiretroviral therapy. The receptors originated from a woman younger than 45 with HIV.

The chain joins TRBV6-1 to TRBJ2-5; D may be TRBD1 (6 bases). The V and J ends lost 1 base and 2 bases respectively, with 8 bases between them. CDR1 and CDR2 from the germline V gene are MNHNS and SASEGT. The CDR3 extends over 14 amino acids. Written as DNA, the CDR3 is TGTGCCAGCAGTGAAGGGACAGTACAAGAGACCCAGTACTTC. Translating it yields CASSEGTVQETQYF.

This chain uses TRBV5-8 with TRBJ2-7, with D perhaps TRBD2 (5 bases). This CDR3 comprises 12 residues. The ends were cut back, 5 bases at V and 4 bases at J, with 10 bases in the middle. Germline V gene sequence: CDR1 SGHTS, CDR2 YDEGEE. The CDR3 loop is CASSPWEYEQYF. The CDR3 DNA reads as TGTGCCAGCAGTCCGTGGGAGTACGAGCAGTACTTC.

The gene calls are TRBV5-1 and TRBJ2-3; D remains unclear. Germline lookup yields CDR1 SGHRS and CDR2 YFSETQ. Trimming left V 2 bases short and J 2 bases short, with 9 bases between. The CDR3 loop spans 14 amino acids. CDR3 in DNA: TGCGCCAGCAGCTTACAGCGTCCCACAGATACGCAGTATTTT. Translation gives CASSLQRPTDTQYF.

The chain couples TRBV29-1 to TRBJ2-4; TRBD1 might be the D (6 bases). There are 12 residues in the CDR3. Germline lookup yields CDR1 SQVTM and CDR2 ANQGSEA. The V gene lost 6 bases and the J gene lost 8 bases, with 14 bases spanning the gap. The CDR3 is CSVRGPKDIQYF. CDR3 sequence (DNA): TGCAGCGTCAGGGGCCCTAAAGACATTCAGTACTTC.

The chain couples TRBV30 to TRBJ2-3, with 9 bases aligning to TRBD2. The CDR3 is 15 amino acids. Germline values: CDR1 GTSNPN, CDR2 SVGIG (reference sequence). Losses at the gene ends were 8 bases for V and 5 bases for J; bases not matched to a gene: 14. The CDR3: CALGRRGGRGDTQYF. The CDR3 DNA follows: TGTGCCCTAGGAAGGCGGGGGGGCCGAGGAGATACGCAGTATTTT.

The chain carries TRBV10-3 and TRBJ1-1; 10 bases match TRBD1. Germline V gives CDR1 ENHRY, CDR2 SYGVKD. Germline trimming cut 6 bases from V and 5 bases from J; bases unmatched to any gene: 9. The CDR3 has 15 residues. The CDR3 region has the DNA TGTGCCATCAGCCCTACACCGGGACAGGGGACTGAAGCTTTCTTT. Residues: CAISPTPGQGTEAFF.

This chain joins TRBV5-4 and TRBJ2-1; D assignment may be TRBD1 or TRBD2 (5 bases each). Trimming shortened V by 6 bases and J by 0 bases, and 16 bases separated the two germline ends. Germline loops: CDR1 SGHNT, CDR2 YYREEE (reference sequence). The CDR3 runs 16 residues. This CDR3 is CASTTRLGDSYNEQFF. DNA of the CDR3: TGTGCCAGCACCACCCGATTGGGGGACTCCTACAATGAGCAGTTCTTC. Drawing the rest from reference TRBV5-4 and TRBJ2-1, the complete variable domain is ETGVTQSPTHLIKTRGQQVTLRCSSQSGHNTVSWYQQALGQGPQFIFQYYREEENGRGNFPPRFSGLQFPNYSSELNVNALELDDSALYLCASTTRLGDSYNEQFFGPGTRLTVL.

The chain has TRBV6-1 and TRBJ1-1, with D possibly being TRBD1 (6 bases). Per germline, CDR1 MNHNS and CDR2 SASEGT. Trimming stripped 7 bases from V and 4 bases from J, with 13 bases between. The CDR3 extends over 13 amino acids. CDR3 sequence reads: CASTHSGATEAFF. DNA for the CDR3: TGTGCCAGCACCCACTCAGGGGCCACTGAAGCTTTCTTT.

V gene TRBV19 combines with J gene TRBJ1-2; D remains unclear. Germline loops: CDR1 LNHDA, CDR2 SQIVND (reference sequence). The CDR3 is 14 amino acids. Trimming left V 4 bases short and J 0 bases short, with 9 bases between. The CDR3 region has the DNA TGTGCCAGTAGTACCCAGCCAACTAACTATGGCTACACCTTC. Translation gives CASSTQPTNYGYTF. The complete variable domain, with remaining parts taken from reference TRBV19 and TRBJ1-2, reads DGGITQSPKYLFRKEGQNVTLSCEQNLNHDAMYWYRQDPGQGLRLIYYSQIVNDFQKGDIAEGYSVSREKKESFPLTVTSAQKNPTAFYLCASSTQPTNYGYTFGSGTRLTVV.

The V gene is TRBV7-3, the J gene TRBJ2-6; D is unclear. CDR1 SGHTA and CDR2 FQGTGA come from the germline V gene. The CDR3 has 15 residues. The V gene lost 5 bases and the J gene lost 3 bases, with 11 bases spanning the gap. This CDR3 reads CASSGAGYGANVLTF. CDR3 nucleotides: TGTGCCAGCAGCGGAGCAGGATATGGGGCCAACGTCCTGACTTTC.

This chain uses TRBV7-6 with TRBJ1-1; D gene uncertain. V lost 6 bases, J lost 0 bases, and 11 bases lay in between. CDR1 SGHVS and CDR2 FNYEAQ come from the germline V gene. The length of the CDR3 is 14 residues. The CDR3 nucleotides are TGTGCCAGCAGACCCGGATCCCTGAACACTGAAGCTTTCTTT. Protein product: CASRPGSLNTEAFF.

This clone was seen a single time. V usage is TRBV6-6 and J usage is TRBJ2-1; tentative D call: TRBD2 (6 bases). This CDR3 has 15 amino acids. Germline V gene data show CDR1 as MNHNY and CDR2 as SVGAGI (reference sequence). Trimming left V 6 bases short and J 5 bases short, with 17 bases between. CDR3 sequence: CASRGLKTENNEQFF. In nucleotides, the CDR3 is TGTGCCAGCAGGGGACTCAAAACGGAGAACAATGAGCAGTTCTTC.

V is TRBV9 and J is TRBJ2-1; a weak D match, TRBD2 (6 bases). The CDR3 covers 16 residues. V lost 2 bases to trimming and J lost 0 bases, with 12 bases between them. CDR1 and CDR2 from the germline V gene are SGDLS and YYNGEE. CDR3 loop: CASSVVADLSYNEQFF. CDR3 DNA: TGTGCCAGCAGCGTCGTAGCGGACCTCTCCTACAATGAGCAGTTCTTC.

The J gene is TRBJ2-5, the V gene TRBV30; no firm D call. This CDR3 region has 12 residues. V was shortened by 5 bases and J by 6 bases, with 13 bases between the two germline ends. Germline loops: CDR1 GTSNPN, CDR2 SVGIG (reference sequence). The CDR3 DNA follows: TGTGCCTGGGGGAAGGCCCATAAGACCCAGTACTTC. It yields the protein CAWGKAHKTQYF.

In its sample, this clone was seen once. The J gene is TRBJ1-2, the V gene TRBV4-1; D gene uncertain. V was clipped by 0 bases and J by 5 bases, with 4 bases between them. The CDR3 extends over 12 amino acids. Germline-derived CDR1 and CDR2 are MGHRA and YSYEKL. CDR3 bases: TGCGCCAGCAGCCAAGACCTATATGGCTACACCTTC. Translated: CASSQDLYGYTF.

This clone was seen only once. The V gene is TRBV2, the J gene TRBJ1-1, with D tentatively TRBD1 (5 bases). The ends were cut back, 4 bases at V and 8 bases at J, with 17 bases in the middle. This CDR3 contains 14 residues. In germline, CDR1 is SNHLY, CDR2 FYNNEI. The CDR3 loop is CASSVQILGGEAFF. CDR3 nucleotides: TGTGCCAGCAGTGTCCAGATACTGGGGGGAGAAGCTTTCTTT.

The rearrangement uses TRBV7-2 and TRBJ1-1, with D uncertain. Germline values: CDR1 SGHTA, CDR2 FQGNSA. Trimming cost V 2 bases and J 4 bases, with 11 bases left between them. The CDR3 is 14 amino acids. The CDR3 spells CASSLFPLGTEAFF. CDR3 in DNA: TGTGCCAGCAGCTTATTCCCATTAGGCACTGAAGCTTTCTTT.

The rearrangement uses TRBV2 and TRBJ1-1; tentative D call: TRBD1 (6 bases). Germline V gives CDR1 SNHLY, CDR2 FYNNEI. The CDR3 spans 14 residues. The ends were cut back, 4 bases at V and 5 bases at J, with 14 bases in the middle. This chain's CDR3 is CASSVRGAHTEAFF. The CDR3 DNA sequence: TGTGCCAGCAGTGTCCGGGGGGCGCATACTGAAGCTTTCTTT.

The chain uses TRBV5-1 and TRBJ2-1; D not resolved. CDR3 length: 17 amino acids. V dropped 2 bases and J dropped 2 bases, with 17 bases sitting between them. From germline, CDR1 is SGHRS and CDR2 YFSETQ. CDR3 coding DNA: TGCGCCAGCAGCTTAGATGGACCTATATCTACCTACAATGAGCAGTTCTTC. The encoded protein is CASSLDGPISTYNEQFF.

The chain has TRBV5-8 and TRBJ1-2, with 7 nucleotides matching TRBD1. Germline V CDR1 and CDR2: SGHTS, YDEGEE. Trimming removed 3 bases from V and 0 bases from J; junction bases left unmatched: 2. CDR3 length: 14 residues. CDR3 sequence: CASSWGQSNYGYTF. CDR3 DNA: TGTGCCAGCAGCTGGGGACAGTCTAACTATGGCTACACCTTC.

The rearrangement uses TRBV5-1 and TRBJ2-2; a weak D match, TRBD2 (6 bases). The CDR3 is 16 residues long. Trimming removed 7 bases from V and 5 bases from J, with 21 bases in between. CDR1 and CDR2 (germline): SGHRS, YFSETQ. The CDR3 reads CASERGGTLATGELFF. CDR3 coding DNA: TGCGCCAGCGAGAGGGGTGGAACCCTAGCGACCGGGGAGCTGTTTTTT. Together with reference TRBV5-1 and TRBJ2-2, the CDR3 gives the full variable domain: KAGVTQTPRYLIKTRGQQVTLSCSPISGHRSVSWYQQTPGQGLQFLFEYFSETQRNKGNFPGRFSGRQFSNSRSEMNVSTLELGDSALYLCASERGGTLATGELFFGEGSRLTVL.

The J gene is TRBJ1-2, the V gene TRBV27; a possible D gene is TRBD1 (5 bases). The CDR3 runs to 13 residues. Looked up from germline, CDR1 is MNHEY and CDR2 is SMNVEV (reference sequence). V was clipped by 11 bases and J by 0 bases, with 13 bases between them. In DNA, the CDR3 is TGTGCCGCTCGGGACGGAGCTAACTATGGCTACACCTTC. Amino acid sequence: CAARDGANYGYTF.

V is TRBV7-8 and J is TRBJ2-5; tentatively, D is TRBD1 or TRBD2 (5 bases each). Germline values: CDR1 SGHVS, CDR2 FQNEAQ. The V end was cut by 5 bases, the J end by 4 bases, with 11 bases between. CDR3 length equals 13 residues. The CDR3 DNA reads as TGTGCCAGCAGCAACTGGGACGGAGAGACCCAGTACTTC. It encodes CASSNWDGETQYF.

This rearrangement joins TRBV7-9 to TRBJ2-5; perhaps TRBD1 as D (8 bases). Deletions cut 2 bases from V and 4 bases from J, with 14 bases between. Germline V gives CDR1 SEHNR, CDR2 FQNEAQ (reference sequence). This CDR3 is 15 amino acids long. The CDR3 nucleotides read TGTGCCAGCAGCTTAAACAGGGGGGGAGGAGAGACCCAGTACTTC. Translating it yields CASSLNRGGGETQYF.

The CDR3 here is CASSLGAGSQETQYF. DNA for the CDR3: TGTGCCAGCAGCTTAGGGGCGGGCAGCCAAGAGACCCAGTACTTC. The chain links TRBV7-3 to TRBJ2-5; possibly TRBD1 or TRBD2 for D (5 bases each). V gave up 2 bases and J gave up 1 base, with 11 bases separating them. CDR1 SGHTA and CDR2 FQGTGA come from the germline V gene. This CDR3 spans 15 amino acids.

V and J are TRBV5-1 and TRBJ2-5; a weak D match, TRBD2 (6 bases). V dropped 1 base and J dropped 1 base, with 8 bases sitting between them. The CDR3 consists of 14 residues. CDR1 and CDR2 from the germline V gene are SGHRS and YFSETQ. Here the CDR3 reads CASSLWDFQETQYF. The CDR3 nucleotides are TGCGCCAGCAGCTTGTGGGACTTCCAAGAGACCCAGTACTTC. Supplemented by reference TRBV5-1 and TRBJ2-5, the full variable domain reads KAGVTQTPRYLIKTRGQQVTLSCSPISGHRSVSWYQQTPGQGLQFLFEYFSETQRNKGNFPGRFSGRQFSNSRSEMNVSTLELGDSALYLCASSLWDFQETQYFGPGTRLLVL.

This clone came up once. The rearrangement uses TRBV2 and TRBJ2-7, with 8 bases aligning to TRBD1. J lost 7 bases, V lost 3 bases, and 8 bases had no gene match. This CDR3 is built from 14 residues. Germline assignment: CDR1 SNHLY and CDR2 FYNNEI. The CDR3 region is CASSEAGGAREQYV. The CDR3 nucleotides read TGTGCCAGCAGTGAGGCAGGGGGCGCGAGAGAGCAGTACGTC.

This clone has a handful of counts. The chain recombines TRBV2 with TRBJ1-6; D is unresolved. CDR1 and CDR2 from the germline V gene are SNHLY and FYNNEI. This CDR3 spans 16 amino acids. V lost 4 bases and J 8 bases, leaving 18 bases between the germline ends. CDR3: CASSALMGSLYSPLHF. The CDR3, as DNA: TGTGCCAGCAGTGCTCTAATGGGGTCCCTTTATTCACCCCTCCACTTT.

V gene TRBV19 combines with J gene TRBJ1-5; 11 nucleotides match TRBD1. The V segment lost 6 bases and the J segment 5 bases; nucleotides outside the gene matches: 3. Germline CDR1 is LNHDA and CDR2 is SQIVND (reference sequence). CDR3 length: 14 residues. CDR3 sequence (DNA): TGTGCCAGTAGCGGGACAGGGGGTCATCAGCCCCAGCATTTT. Residues: CASSGTGGHQPQHF.

The chain employs TRBV11-1 and TRBJ2-7, with 9 bases lining up with TRBD1. V lost 3 bases, J lost 8 bases, and 8 bases stayed unmatched. Germline lookup yields CDR1 SGHAT and CDR2 FQDESV (reference sequence). The CDR3 sequence is 14 residues long. The CDR3 sequence: CASSLGTGNLKQYV. The CDR3 bases are TGTGCCAGCAGCTTGGGGACAGGGAACCTAAAGCAGTACGTC.